This paragraph reports one T cell receptor (beta chain). This sample stems from a study of shared T cell receptors in the human thymus. Only in-frame clones appear in the TCRdb table, and some are missing; sequencing was by immunoSEQ multiplex PCR. The data show 550,000 to 800,000 clones, over 75% seen once. Another study also made use of these data, one on human thymus T cells. That publication notes: Among the donors, all were healthy Finnish infants having corrective surgery for congenital heart defects. Overlap was high between thymic repertoires from unrelated individuals, as reported in related research.

Sequences were obtained from thymocytes. The source is a girl younger than two with a congenital heart defect.

CDR3 residues: CASSSRPRGALQETQYF. The CDR3 nucleotides read TGTGCCAGCAGTAGCCGTCCGCGCGGGGCCCTCCAAGAGACCCAGTACTTC. The chain combines TRBV27 with TRBJ2-5; perhaps TRBD2 as D (6 bases). V lost 5 bases and J lost 1, with 20 bases in between. CDR1 MNHEY and CDR2 SMNVEV come from the germline V gene (reference sequence). CDR3 length: 17 residues.